This T cell receptor (beta chain) was sequenced in a study of long-term antiretroviral therapy in people with HIV. Points from the study as a whole: Absence of data on ART adherence, viral resistance or therapy changes was noted.

Researchers ran immunoSEQ v3.0 at survey level. Libraries were prepared by immunoSEQ multiplex PCR; TCRdb keeps only in-frame clonotypes and omits some of them. This table has about 25,000 clones, around 90% appearing once. As to this clone: Antigen unknown.

The sample here was unsorted PBMCs, taken 1.8 years before starting antiretroviral therapy. The TCR originated in a man aged 45-60 years with HIV.

Here the CDR3 reads CASSLSGGEKLFF. The CDR3 DNA reads as TGTGCCAGCAGCTTATCAGGGGGTGAAAAACTGTTTTTT. The rearrangement uses TRBV7-2 and TRBJ1-4; 7 nucleotides match TRBD1. The trim removed 2 bases at V and 7 bases at J, leaving 1 base unmatched. Germline values: CDR1 SGHTA, CDR2 FQGNSA. The CDR3 length is 13 residues.